A selection of T cell receptor beta chains follows, all from one sample in a study of shared clonotypes between healthy human individuals. Assay used: immunoSEQ multiplex PCR; TCRdb lists only in-frame clones, some missing. Of about 510,000 clones in the sample, about three quarters were seen once. The sequencing sample was made of PBMCs. The receptor set was obtained from a woman aged 40 to 55 in good health. Some clones in this sample may be carry-over from other donors' samples. Each CDR3 is given with its conserved first and last residue. A D gene is named only where the DNA matches it firmly. Not all rows give a size; the values are once, few, many and, for expanded clones, a class.

D | size | J | length | V | CDR3 | DNA
NA | NA | TRBJ1-4 | 14 | TRBV11-3 | CASCCSSFDEKLFF | TGTGCCAGCTGCTGTTCGAGTTTCGATGAAAAACTGTTTTTT
NA | NA | TRBJ2-2 | 17 | TRBV10-3 | CAISPLSPMGHTGELFF | TGTGCCATCAGCCCCCTAAGTCCTATGGGCCACACCGGGGAGCTGTTTTTT
TRBD2 | NA | TRBJ2-5 | 15 | TRBV11-2 | CASSFNAGDQETQYF | TGTGCCAGCAGCTTCAATGCGGGAGATCAAGAGACCCAGTACTTC
NA | few | TRBJ2-1 | 15 | TRBV18 | CASSPRARNRNEQFF | TGTGCCAGCTCACCACGAGCCAGAAACCGCAATGAGCAGTTCTTC
NA | NA | TRBJ2-7 | 15 | TRBV9 | CASSVGWRPSYEQYF | TGTGCCAGCAGCGTAGGGTGGCGGCCTTCCTACGAGCAGTACTTC
NA | NA | TRBJ2-7 | 13 | TRBV6-6 | CASRLGVGYEQYF | TGTGCCAGCAGACTCGGGGTCGGGTACGAGCAGTACTTC
TRBD1 | NA | TRBJ1-2 | 14 | TRBV15 | CATSRDRGNYGYTF | TGTGCCACCAGCAGGGACAGGGGGAACTATGGCTACACCTTC
NA | NA | TRBJ1-1 | 14 | TRBV18 | CASSPPGRVTEAFF | TGTGCCAGCTCACCACCAGGGAGGGTCACTGAAGCTTTCTTT
NA | few | TRBJ2-1 | 14 | TRBV14 | CASSTSTYANEQFF | TGTGCCAGCAGCACGTCAACGTACGCGAATGAGCAGTTCTTC
NA | NA | TRBJ1-1 | 13 | TRBV6-6 | CASIVGGGTEAFF | TGTGCCAGCATCGTAGGGGGGGGCACTGAAGCTTTCTTT
NA | NA | TRBJ2-7 | 13 | TRBV6-1 | CASSEATSYEQYF | TGTGCCAGCAGTGAAGCAACTTCCTACGAGCAGTACTTC
TRBD1 | NA | TRBJ2-3 | 16 | TRBV10-2 | CASRPGTGLSTDTQYF | TGCGCCAGCAGGCCCGGGACAGGGCTCAGCACAGATACGCAGTATTTT
TRBD1 | NA | TRBJ2-1 | 17 | TRBV18 | CASSPPRAGGHSQEQFF | TGTGCCAGCTCCCCCCCTCGAGCAGGGGGACACAGCCAGGAGCAGTTCTTC
NA | NA | TRBJ2-1 | 15 | TRBV18 | CASSPRSSSYNEQFF | TGTGCCAGCTCACCAAGAAGTAGCTCCTACAATGAGCAGTTCTTC
TRBD2 | NA | TRBJ2-2 | 15 | TRBV4-2 | CASSYRLAGTGELFF | TGTGCCAGCAGCTACCGACTAGCGGGAACCGGGGAGCTGTTTTTT
NA | once | TRBJ1-2 | 14 | TRBV28 | CASSLKGRRVGYTF | TGTGCCAGCAGTTTAAAGGGACGGCGAGTTGGCTACACCTTC
NA | NA | TRBJ1-1 | 14 | TRBV7-3 | CASSFQGRDTEAFF | TGTGCCAGCAGCTTCCAGGGTAGGGACACTGAAGCTTTCTTT
NA | NA | TRBJ2-5 | 13 | TRBV7-2 | CASSFAGGETQYF | TGTGCCAGCAGCTTCGCAGGAGGCGAGACCCAGTACTTC
TRBD2 | NA | TRBJ2-7 | 15 | TRBV6-1 | CASSEGLAGIYEQYF | TGTGCCAGCAGTGAAGGGCTAGCGGGAATCTACGAGCAGTACTTC
NA | once | TRBJ2-5 | 13 | TRBV2 | CASSQPPQETQHF | TGTGCCAGCAGCCAGCCCCCCCAAGAGACCCAGCACTTC
NA | NA | TRBJ1-2 | 15 | TRBV4-1 | CASSQVDPRGGGYTF | TGCGCCAGCAGCCAAGTGGACCCCAGGGGCGGTGGCTACACCTTC
TRBD2 | many | TRBJ2-1 | 14 | TRBV10-2 | CASRREAAINEQFF | TGCGCCAGCAGGCGGGAGGCCGCGATCAATGAGCAGTTCTTC
TRBD1 | NA | TRBJ2-4 | 13 | TRBV29-1 | CSVGGQGVNIQYF | TGCAGCGTTGGGGGGCAGGGGGTCAACATTCAGTACTTC
NA | NA | TRBJ1-1 | 16 | TRBV7-9 | CASSVVPGGENTEAFF | TGTGCCAGCAGCGTCGTTCCCGGGGGCGAGAACACTGAAGCTTTCTTT
TRBD1 | NA | TRBJ2-7 | 13 | TRBV6-5 | CASTETGTYEQYF | TGTGCCAGCACCGAGACAGGGACCTACGAGCAGTACTTC
NA | NA | TRBJ1-2 | 16 | TRBV4-1 | CASSQADPGQGSGYTF | TGCGCCAGCAGCCAAGCTGACCCGGGACAAGGCAGTGGCTACACCTTC
TRBD1 | NA | TRBJ2-5 | 15 | TRBV25-1 | CASSSRGTGPTPQYF | TGTGCCAGCAGTTCACGGGGGACAGGCCCAACACCGCAGTACTTC
TRBD2 | NA | TRBJ2-3 | 13 | TRBV15 | CATRLTGGDTQYF | TGTGCCACCCGCTTAACGGGAGGGGATACGCAGTATTTT
TRBD1 | NA | TRBJ2-7 | 14 | TRBV13 | CASSVGQGINEQYF | TGTGCCAGCAGCGTGGGACAGGGGATCAACGAGCAGTACTTC
NA | NA | TRBJ2-4 | 16 | TRBV28 | CASSLSSGGYLDIQYF | TGTGCCAGCAGTTTAAGTTCCGGAGGGTATTTGGACATTCAGTACTTC
NA | NA | TRBJ1-3 | 15 | TRBV5-1 | CASSLAGLSGNTIYF | TGCGCCAGCAGCTTGGCGGGGCTCTCTGGAAACACCATATATTTT